One and the same sample provided the 29 T cell receptor beta chains below, sequenced in a study of neoadjuvant anti-PD-1 for oral cavity cancer. Profiling relied on immunoSEQ multiplex PCR, and the TCRdb table lists in-frame clones only, not all of them. The data show several thousand clones, approximately 70% seen once. Regarding time point: after neoadjuvant nivolumab, at surgical resection. This specimen was PBMCs, taken after nivolumab (anti-PD-1) treatment. The receptors derive from a person aged 35-79 years with oral cavity squamous cell carcinoma.

This rearrangement joins TRBV5-1 to TRBJ2-7, with D possibly matching TRBD1 (6 bases). The CDR3 extends over 15 amino acids. Germline V gives CDR1 SGHRS, CDR2 YFSETQ. The germline V and J ends were trimmed by 1 base and 1 base, with 12 bases remaining between them. CDR3 sequence reads: CASSLFGQSSYEQYF. DNA for the CDR3: TGCGCCAGCAGCTTGTTCGGACAGTCATCCTACGAGCAGTACTTC.

The rearrangement uses TRBV2 and TRBJ2-5; a weak D match, TRBD1 (6 bases). Germline V gene sequence: CDR1 SNHLY, CDR2 FYNNEI. The length of the CDR3 is 13 residues. The V end was cut by 8 bases, the J end by 2 bases, with 12 bases between. DNA for the CDR3: TGTGCCAGCGAAGGGACACGACAAGAGACCCAGTACTTC. Translated, it gives CASEGTRQETQYF. Using reference TRBV2 and TRBJ2-5 for the parts outside the CDR3, the full variable domain is EPEVTQTPSHQVTQMGQEVILRCVPISNHLYFYWYRQILGQKVEFLVSFYNNEISEKSEIFDDQFSVERPDGSNFTLKIRSTKLEDSAMYFCASEGTRQETQYFGPGTRLLVL.

Notes on this clone: Mismatch with germline at one junction end may stem from a read error. J is TRBJ2-7 and V is TRBV27; no clear D. This CDR3 comprises 13 residues. The germline CDR1 and CDR2 sequences are MNHEY and SMNVEV (reference sequence). The DNA for the CDR3 is TGTGCCAGCGGTTTTCCCTACTTGAGGGAGCAGTACTTC. Protein: CASGFPYLREQYF.

The V gene is TRBV29-1, the J gene TRBJ2-7, with 7 nucleotides matching TRBD1. Trimming took 7 bases from V and 5 from J; bases not matched to a gene: 11. CDR3 size: 13 residues. CDR1 and CDR2 from the germline V gene are SQVTM and ANQGSEA. The CDR3 DNA reads as TGCAGCGGACTCACCGGGACAGTCAACGAGCAGTACTTC. This sequence encodes CSGLTGTVNEQYF.

This clone was seen once. The DNA for the CDR3 is TGTGCCAGCAGCGCGGGGGGACAAGAGACCCAGTACTTC. This sequence encodes CASSAGGQETQYF. J is TRBJ2-5 and V is TRBV5-6; the match to TRBD2 covers 8 bases. Losses at the gene ends were 4 bases for V and 2 bases for J; bases not matched to a gene: 1. CDR3 size: 13 residues. The germline V gene has CDR1 SGHDT and CDR2 YYEEEE.

In this sample, this clone turned up a few times. The CDR3 nucleotides are TGTGCCAGCAGCTTAATCGGGACGTCGCGCTCTGGAAACACCATATATTTT. This codes for CASSLIGTSRSGNTIYF. The gene calls are TRBV7-2 and TRBJ1-3, with TRBD1 as a possible D gene (5 bases). The germline gives CDR1 SGHTA, CDR2 FQGNSA. The ends were cut back, 2 bases at V and 0 bases at J, with 14 bases in the middle. The CDR3 length is 17 residues.

This clone was counted a single time. This chain uses TRBV9 with TRBJ2-1; 11 positions agree with TRBD2. CDR1 SGDLS and CDR2 YYNGEE come from the germline V gene. The CDR3 covers 16 residues. Trimming took 3 bases from V and 4 from J; bases not matched to a gene: 6. The CDR3 loop reads CASSALAGGYYNEQFF. The CDR3, as DNA: TGTGCCAGCAGCGCCCTAGCGGGGGGATATTACAATGAGCAGTTCTTC.

This clone was recorded once. J is TRBJ2-5 and V is TRBV5-6; D is undetermined. Between the trimmed V and J ends, which lost 3 bases and 1 base, there was a span of 7 bases. The CDR3 is 13 residues long. Germline V gives CDR1 SGHDT, CDR2 YYEEEE. CDR3 coding DNA: TGTGCCAGCAGCTCCAGTTTCCAAGAGACCCAGTACTTC. This gives the protein CASSSSFQETQYF.

This chain joins TRBV5-1 and TRBJ2-1; 9 bases align to TRBD1. The CDR3 covers 15 residues. Trimming at V came to 0 bases and at J to 9 bases, leaving 7 bases not matched to a gene. The germline V gene encodes CDR1 SGHRS and CDR2 YFSETQ. This CDR3 is CASSLAVQGAGEQFF. The CDR3 DNA follows: TGCGCCAGCAGCTTGGCGGTACAGGGGGCCGGTGAGCAGTTCTTC.

This chain connects TRBV5-4 to TRBJ1-1; possibly TRBD1 for D (5 bases). The CDR3 contains 14 residues. Germline V gene data show CDR1 as SGHNT and CDR2 as YYREEE (reference sequence). Trimming pared 0 bases from V and 4 bases from J, leaving 10 bases between. CDR3 coding DNA: TGTGCCAGCAGCTTGGCCAGGGCCGGCACTGAAGCTTTCTTT. Translation: CASSLARAGTEAFF.

The chain is built from TRBV4-3 and TRBJ2-5; 8 bases line up with TRBD1. CDR3 length: 15 residues. Germline assignment: CDR1 LGHNA and CDR2 YSLEER. V lost 2 bases and J lost 4; bases outside the gene matches: 6. The CDR3 DNA sequence: TGCGCCAGCAGCCAAAGCACAGGGGGAGGAGAGACCCAGTACTTC. Translated, it gives CASSQSTGGGETQYF.

The chain joins TRBV4-1 to TRBJ1-3; D is ambiguous. Looked up from germline, CDR1 is MGHRA and CDR2 is YSYEKL. Trimming left V 3 bases short and J 0 bases short, with 9 bases between. There are 15 residues in the CDR3. Written as DNA, the CDR3 is TGCGCCAGCAGCCAGCCTACGAGCTCTGGAAACACCATATATTTT. This sequence encodes CASSQPTSSGNTIYF.

This chain joins TRBV5-1 and TRBJ1-1; D remains ambiguous. In germline, CDR1 is SGHRS, CDR2 YFSETQ. The CDR3 spans 15 residues. V was trimmed by 2 bases and J by 0 bases, leaving 11 bases between them. CDR3 in amino acids: CASSFGRQLNTEAFF. CDR3 nucleotides: TGCGCCAGCAGCTTTGGAAGGCAACTGAACACTGAAGCTTTCTTT.

The chain uses TRBV5-6 and TRBJ1-1, with a tentative D call TRBD1 (6 bases). CDR3 length equals 14 residues. Germline assignment: CDR1 SGHDT and CDR2 YYEEEE. With 0 bases removed from V and 1 base from J, the gap between germline ends came to 7 bases. The CDR3, as DNA: TGTGCCAGCAGCTTGGTAGGGGGGAACACTGAAGCTTTCTTT. Protein: CASSLVGGNTEAFF. Full variable domain (outside the CDR3, taken from reference TRBV5-6 and TRBJ1-1): DAGVTQSPTHLIKTRGQQVTLRCSPKSGHDTVSWYQQALGQGPQFIFQYYEEEERQRGNFPDRFSGHQFPNYSSELNVNALLLGDSALYLCASSLVGGNTEAFFGQGTRLTVV.

The chain uses TRBV2 and TRBJ2-2; D gene ambiguous. The CDR3 consists of 15 residues. CDR1 SNHLY and CDR2 FYNNEI come from the germline V gene. Trimming took off 7 bases at V and 1 base at J, with 13 bases between the two ends. DNA of the CDR3: TGTGCCAGCACCCCCATGAAGGGGAACACCGGGGAGCTGTTTTTT. Translating gives CASTPMKGNTGELFF.

J is TRBJ1-1 and V is TRBV29-1; a weak D match, TRBD1 (5 bases). V shed 7 bases and J shed 4 bases, with 16 bases lying between them. The CDR3 is 13 amino acids. Germline V gene data show CDR1 as SQVTM and CDR2 as ANQGSEA. This CDR3 reads CSASHQGFTEAFF. As DNA, the CDR3 is TGCAGCGCCTCCCACCAGGGATTCACTGAAGCTTTCTTT.

The chain joins TRBV5-1 to TRBJ2-1; D not certain. CDR1 is SGHRS and CDR2 is YFSETQ in the germline V gene. V lost 0 bases to trimming and J lost 10 bases, with 8 bases between them. The CDR3 length is 12 residues. CDR3 sequence: CASSLAADEQFF. The DNA for the CDR3 is TGCGCCAGCAGCTTGGCCGCCGACGAGCAGTTCTTC.

The table lists this clone with a few counts. The chain carries TRBV9 and TRBJ2-2; TRBD2 agrees at 8 bases. Germline CDR1 reads SGDLS; CDR2 reads YYNGEE. CDR3 length: 16 amino acids. Trimming at V came to 0 bases and at J to 8 bases, leaving 9 bases not matched to a gene. The CDR3: CASSVGVAGSSGELFF. In nucleotides, the CDR3 is TGTGCCAGCAGCGTAGGAGTAGCGGGGAGTTCTGGGGAGCTGTTTTTT.

The J gene is TRBJ1-1, the V gene TRBV14, with D unresolved. Between the trimmed V and J ends, which lost 5 bases and 1 base, there was a span of 5 bases. The germline CDR1 and CDR2 sequences are SGHDN and FVKESK. The CDR3 contains 12 residues. The CDR3 is CASSVENTEAFF. CDR3 in DNA: TGTGCCAGCAGCGTGGAGAACACTGAAGCTTTCTTT.

This chain links TRBV4-3 with TRBJ1-5; the D is unclear. The CDR3 consists of 13 residues. V was shortened by 1 base and J by 16 bases, with 17 bases between the two germline ends. Looked up from germline, CDR1 is LGHNA and CDR2 is YSLEER. CDR3 amino acids: CASSQVLGEGSHF. CDR3 sequence (DNA): TGCGCCAGCAGCCAAGTACTGGGAGAGGGATCCCATTTT.

The rearrangement uses TRBV6-5 and TRBJ1-1; D unclear. This CDR3 spans 14 amino acids. Per germline, CDR1 MNHEY and CDR2 SVGAGI. The germline V and J ends were trimmed by 6 bases and 2 bases, with 13 bases remaining between them. The CDR3 coding sequence is TGTGCCAGCAGGACGACGATAAGAAACACTGAAGCTTTCTTT. Protein sequence: CASRTTIRNTEAFF.

This chain links TRBV9 with TRBJ2-3; D is perhaps TRBD1 or TRBD2 (5 bases each). Trimming took 0 bases from V and 7 from J, leaving 15 bases between them. There are 15 residues in the CDR3. Germline loops: CDR1 SGDLS, CDR2 YYNGEE. This chain's CDR3 is CASSVAWGSGYTQYF. The CDR3 coding sequence is TGTGCCAGCAGCGTAGCATGGGGCTCGGGATATACGCAGTATTTT.

The CDR3 region has the DNA TGTGCCAGCAGCTTAAGGGGGAAGGAGGCTAATGAAAAACTGTTTTTT. Its protein product is CASSLRGKEANEKLFF. The chain carries TRBV7-2 and TRBJ1-4; perhaps TRBD1 as D (6 bases). Germline loops: CDR1 SGHTA, CDR2 FQGNSA. Trimming stripped 2 bases from V and 3 bases from J, with 13 bases between. CDR3 length: 16 residues.

This chain uses TRBV7-8 with TRBJ1-1; weak D call: TRBD1 (6 bases). The CDR3 contains 15 residues. Germline V CDR1 and CDR2: SGHVS, FQNEAQ. V lost 2 bases and J 2 bases, leaving 12 bases between the germline ends. Here the CDR3 DNA reads TGTGCCAGCAGCTTACAAGGGGGTTTAAACACTGAAGCTTTCTTT. Protein: CASSLQGGLNTEAFF.

This sequence joins TRBV4-3 and TRBJ1-1, with D hard to call. Trimming removed 3 bases from V and 8 bases from J, with 10 bases in between. The CDR3 spans 12 residues. Per germline, CDR1 LGHNA and CDR2 YSLEER. Here the CDR3 DNA reads TGCGCCAGCAGCCACCGGTCGGGAGAAGCTTTCTTT. It is translated as CASSHRSGEAFF.

The CDR3, as DNA: TGTGCCAGCAGCGTAGGCCGTCAAGAGACCCAGTACTTC. This gives the protein CASSVGRQETQYF. This chain uses TRBV9 with TRBJ2-5; no firm D call. The V gene lost 0 bases and the J gene lost 2 bases, with 5 bases spanning the gap. This CDR3 has 13 residues. Germline values: CDR1 SGDLS, CDR2 YYNGEE.

Only a few counts were recorded for this clone. The V and J genes are TRBV10-1 and TRBJ1-5; D gene unclear. V was cut by 0 bases and J by 0 bases, with 6 bases left in between. The germline CDR1 and CDR2 sequences are WNHNN and SYGVQD (reference sequence). This CDR3 region has 15 residues. CDR3 in amino acids: CASSESRFSNQPQHF. CDR3 in DNA: TGCGCCAGCAGTGAGTCTAGGTTTAGCAATCAGCCCCAGCATTTT.

The chain combines TRBV7-2 with TRBJ1-5; no firm D call. V lost 3 bases and J lost 5, with 8 bases in between. Germline-derived CDR1 and CDR2 are SGHTA and FQGNSA. This CDR3 has 13 amino acids. The DNA of the CDR3 is TGTGCCAGCAGCTTCGGGAGGGATCAGCCCCAGCATTTT. Translating gives CASSFGRDQPQHF.

This clone has just a few counts. V and J are TRBV5-8 and TRBJ2-3; the D gene is possibly TRBD1 (5 bases). CDR3 length: 15 amino acids. Trimming stripped 0 bases from V and 3 bases from J, with 11 bases between. In germline, CDR1 is SGHTS, CDR2 YDEGEE. The CDR3 DNA reads as TGTGCCAGCAGCTTGGTAGGGGCCTCAACAGATACGCAGTATTTT. Protein product: CASSLVGASTDTQYF.